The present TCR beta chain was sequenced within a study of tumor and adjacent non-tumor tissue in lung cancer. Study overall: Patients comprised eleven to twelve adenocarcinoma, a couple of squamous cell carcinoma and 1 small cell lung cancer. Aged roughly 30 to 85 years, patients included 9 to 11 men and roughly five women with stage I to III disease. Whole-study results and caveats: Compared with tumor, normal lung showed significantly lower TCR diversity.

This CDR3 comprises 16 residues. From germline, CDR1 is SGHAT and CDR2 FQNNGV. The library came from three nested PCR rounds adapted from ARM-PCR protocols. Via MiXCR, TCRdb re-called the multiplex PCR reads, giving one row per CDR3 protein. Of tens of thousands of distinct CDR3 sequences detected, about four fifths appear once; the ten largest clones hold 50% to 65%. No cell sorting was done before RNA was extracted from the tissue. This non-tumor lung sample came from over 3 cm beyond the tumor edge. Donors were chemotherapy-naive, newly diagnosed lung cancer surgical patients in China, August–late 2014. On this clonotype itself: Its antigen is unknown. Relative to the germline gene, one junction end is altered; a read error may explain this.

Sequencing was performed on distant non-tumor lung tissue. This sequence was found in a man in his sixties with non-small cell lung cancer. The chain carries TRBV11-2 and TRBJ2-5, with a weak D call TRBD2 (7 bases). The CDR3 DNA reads TGTGCCAGTAGCTCAACAATGGGGGGGCCAAAGGAGACCCAGTGTTTC. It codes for CASSSTMGGPKETQCF.